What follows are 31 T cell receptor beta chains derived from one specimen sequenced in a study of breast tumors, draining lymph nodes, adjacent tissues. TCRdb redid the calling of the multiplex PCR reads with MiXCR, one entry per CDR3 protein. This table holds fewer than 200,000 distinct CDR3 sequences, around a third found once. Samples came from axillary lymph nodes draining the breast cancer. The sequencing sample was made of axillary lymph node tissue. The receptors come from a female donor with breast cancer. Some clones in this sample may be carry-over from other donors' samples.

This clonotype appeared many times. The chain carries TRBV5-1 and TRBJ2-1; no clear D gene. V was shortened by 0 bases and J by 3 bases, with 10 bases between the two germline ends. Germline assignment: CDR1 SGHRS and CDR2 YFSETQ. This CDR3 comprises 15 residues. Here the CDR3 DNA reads TGCGCCAGCAGCTTGGTCGTAGGTGGCTACAATGAGCAGTTCTTC. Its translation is CASSLVVGGYNEQFF. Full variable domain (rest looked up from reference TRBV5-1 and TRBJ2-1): KAGVTQTPRYLIKTRGQQVTLSCSPISGHRSVSWYQQTPGQGLQFLFEYFSETQRNKGNFPGRFSGRQFSNSRSEMNVSTLELGDSALYLCASSLVVGGYNEQFFGPGTRLTVL.

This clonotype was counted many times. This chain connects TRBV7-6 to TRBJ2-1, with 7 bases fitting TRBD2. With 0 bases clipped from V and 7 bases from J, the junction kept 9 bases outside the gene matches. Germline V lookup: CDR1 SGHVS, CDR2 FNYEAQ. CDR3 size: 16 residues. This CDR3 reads CASSLAGGSGRNEQFF. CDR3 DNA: TGTGCCAGCAGCTTAGCGGGCGGGAGCGGTCGTAATGAGCAGTTCTTC.

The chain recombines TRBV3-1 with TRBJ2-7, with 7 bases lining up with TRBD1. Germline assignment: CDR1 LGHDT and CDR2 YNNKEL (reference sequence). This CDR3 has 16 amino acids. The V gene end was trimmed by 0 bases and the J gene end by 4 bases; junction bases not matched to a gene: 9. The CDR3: CASSQDWDSGWYEQYF. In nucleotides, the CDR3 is TGTGCCAGCAGCCAAGACTGGGACAGCGGATGGTACGAGCAGTACTTC.

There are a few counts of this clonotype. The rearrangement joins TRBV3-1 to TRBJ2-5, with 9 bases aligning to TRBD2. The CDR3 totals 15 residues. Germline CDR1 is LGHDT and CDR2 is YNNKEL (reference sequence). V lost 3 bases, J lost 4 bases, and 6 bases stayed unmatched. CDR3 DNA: TGTGCCAGCAGCCACTTGCGGGGGGGCGTAGAGACCCAGTACTTC. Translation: CASSHLRGGVETQYF.

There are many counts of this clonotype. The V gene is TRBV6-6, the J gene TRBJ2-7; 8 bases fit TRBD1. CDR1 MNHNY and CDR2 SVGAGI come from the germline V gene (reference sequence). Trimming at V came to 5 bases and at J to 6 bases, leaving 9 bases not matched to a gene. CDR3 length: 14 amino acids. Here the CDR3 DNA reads TGTGCCAGCAGTCGACAAGGACAGGGTGCCGAGCAGTACTTC. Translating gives CASSRQGQGAEQYF.

Here the CDR3 DNA reads TGTGCCAGCAGCCAAGTGGGGGGCACAGATACGCAGTATTTT. This gives the protein CASSQVGGTDTQYF. The chain is built from TRBV3-1 and TRBJ2-3; either TRBD1 or TRBD2 may supply D (5 bases each). CDR1 is LGHDT, CDR2 YNNKEL, per germline (reference sequence). Deletions cut 1 base from V and 1 base from J, with 6 bases between. This CDR3 has 14 residues.

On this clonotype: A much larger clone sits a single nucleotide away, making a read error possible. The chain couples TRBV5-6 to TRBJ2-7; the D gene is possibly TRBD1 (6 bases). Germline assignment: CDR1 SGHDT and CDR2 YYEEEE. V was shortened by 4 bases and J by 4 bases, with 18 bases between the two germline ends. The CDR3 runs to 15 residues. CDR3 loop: CASSPRDTLLYEQYF. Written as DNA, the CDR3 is TGTGCCAGCAGCCCCCGGGACACCCTCTTGTACGAGCAGTACTTC. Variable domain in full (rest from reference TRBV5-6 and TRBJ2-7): DAGVTQSPTHLIKTRGQQVTLRCSPKSGHDTVSWYQQALGQGPQFIFQYYEEEERQRGNFPDRFSGHQFPNYSSELNVNALLLGDSALYLCASSPRDTLLYEQYFGPGTRLTVT.

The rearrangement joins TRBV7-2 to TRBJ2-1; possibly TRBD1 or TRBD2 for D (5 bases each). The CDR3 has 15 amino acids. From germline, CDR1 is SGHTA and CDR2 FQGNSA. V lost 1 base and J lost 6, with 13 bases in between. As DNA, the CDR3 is TGTGCCAGCAGCTTAGTAGGGACCACGCTCAATGAGCAGTTCTTC. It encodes CASSLVGTTLNEQFF.

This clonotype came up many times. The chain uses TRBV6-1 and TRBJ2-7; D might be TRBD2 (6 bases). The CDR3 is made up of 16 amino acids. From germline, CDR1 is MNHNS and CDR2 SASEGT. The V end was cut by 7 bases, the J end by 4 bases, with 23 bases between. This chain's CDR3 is CASITGALPTEYEQYF. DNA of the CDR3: TGTGCCAGCATCACGGGAGCCCTCCCCACGGAGTACGAGCAGTACTTC.

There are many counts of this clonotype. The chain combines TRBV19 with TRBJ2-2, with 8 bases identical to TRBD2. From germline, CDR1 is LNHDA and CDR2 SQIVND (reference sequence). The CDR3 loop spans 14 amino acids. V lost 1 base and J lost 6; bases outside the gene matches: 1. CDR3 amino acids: CASSIAGGAGELFF. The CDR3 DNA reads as TGTGCCAGTAGTATAGCGGGGGGGGCCGGGGAGCTGTTTTTT.

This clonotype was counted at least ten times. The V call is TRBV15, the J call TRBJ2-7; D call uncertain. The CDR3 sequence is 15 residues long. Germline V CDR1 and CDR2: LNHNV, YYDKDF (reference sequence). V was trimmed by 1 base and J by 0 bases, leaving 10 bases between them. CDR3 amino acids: CATSRGPTHSYEQYF. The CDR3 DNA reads TGTGCCACCAGCAGAGGACCGACTCACTCCTACGAGCAGTACTTC. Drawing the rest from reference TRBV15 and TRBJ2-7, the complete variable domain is DAMVIQNPRYQVTQFGKPVTLSCSQTLNHNVMYWYQQKSSQAPKLLFHYYDKDFNNEADTPDNFQSRRPNTSFCFLDIRSPGLGDTAMYLCATSRGPTHSYEQYFGPGTRLTVT.

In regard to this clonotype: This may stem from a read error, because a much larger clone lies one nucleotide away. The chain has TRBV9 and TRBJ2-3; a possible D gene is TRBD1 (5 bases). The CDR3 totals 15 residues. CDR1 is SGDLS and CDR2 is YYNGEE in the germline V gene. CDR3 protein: CASNVGVGSTDTQYF. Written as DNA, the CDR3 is TGTGCCAGCAACGTAGGGGTCGGTAGCACAGATACGCAGTATTTT.

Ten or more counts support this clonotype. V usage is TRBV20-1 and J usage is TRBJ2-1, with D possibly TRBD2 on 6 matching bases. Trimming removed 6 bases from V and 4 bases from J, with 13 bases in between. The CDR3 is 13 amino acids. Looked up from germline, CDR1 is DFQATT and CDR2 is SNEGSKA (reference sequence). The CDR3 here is CSAPRGGYNEQFF. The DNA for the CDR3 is TGCAGTGCCCCTCGGGGAGGATACAATGAGCAGTTCTTC.

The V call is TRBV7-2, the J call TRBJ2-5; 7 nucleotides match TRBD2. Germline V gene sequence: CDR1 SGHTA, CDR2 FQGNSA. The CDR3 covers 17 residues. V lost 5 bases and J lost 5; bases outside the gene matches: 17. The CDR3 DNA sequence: TGTGCCAGCAGCCGTAATCCGGGACTATCGTTAGGGGAGACCCAGTACTTC. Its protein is CASSRNPGLSLGETQYF.

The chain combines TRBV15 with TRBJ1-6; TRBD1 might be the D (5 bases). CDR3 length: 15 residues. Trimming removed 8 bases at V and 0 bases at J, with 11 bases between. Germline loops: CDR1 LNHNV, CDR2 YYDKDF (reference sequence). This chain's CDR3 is CATCQGLSYNSPLHF. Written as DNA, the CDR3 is TGTGCCACCTGCCAGGGACTCTCCTATAATTCACCCCTCCACTTT.

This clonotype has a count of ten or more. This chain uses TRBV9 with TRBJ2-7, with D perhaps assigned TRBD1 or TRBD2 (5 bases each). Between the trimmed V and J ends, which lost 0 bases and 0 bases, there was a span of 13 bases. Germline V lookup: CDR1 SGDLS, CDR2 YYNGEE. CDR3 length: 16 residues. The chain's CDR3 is CASSVDQVGGSYEQYF. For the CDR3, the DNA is TGTGCCAGCAGCGTAGACCAAGTTGGGGGCTCCTACGAGCAGTACTTC.

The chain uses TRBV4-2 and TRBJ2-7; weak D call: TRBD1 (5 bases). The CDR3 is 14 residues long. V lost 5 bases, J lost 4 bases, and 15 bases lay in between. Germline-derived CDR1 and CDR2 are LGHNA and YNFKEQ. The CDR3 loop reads CASSSRQTSYEQYF. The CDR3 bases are TGTGCCAGCAGCTCTAGACAGACGTCGTACGAGCAGTACTTC.

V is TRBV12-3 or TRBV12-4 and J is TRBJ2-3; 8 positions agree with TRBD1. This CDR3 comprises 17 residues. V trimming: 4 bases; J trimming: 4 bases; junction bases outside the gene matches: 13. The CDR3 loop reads CASSCGAGGCLADTQYF. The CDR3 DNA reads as TGTGCCAGCAGTTGCGGGGCAGGGGGCTGTCTCGCAGATACGCAGTATTTT.

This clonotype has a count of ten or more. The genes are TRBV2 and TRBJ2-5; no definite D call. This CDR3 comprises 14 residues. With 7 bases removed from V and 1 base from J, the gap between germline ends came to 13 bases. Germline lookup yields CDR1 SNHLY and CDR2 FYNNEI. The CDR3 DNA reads TGTGCCAGCAAGGTGGAACACTTCCAAGAGACCCAGTACTTC. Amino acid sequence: CASKVEHFQETQYF. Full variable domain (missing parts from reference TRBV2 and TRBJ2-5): EPEVTQTPSHQVTQMGQEVILRCVPISNHLYFYWYRQILGQKVEFLVSFYNNEISEKSEIFDDQFSVERPDGSNFTLKIRSTKLEDSAMYFCASKVEHFQETQYFGPGTRLLVL.

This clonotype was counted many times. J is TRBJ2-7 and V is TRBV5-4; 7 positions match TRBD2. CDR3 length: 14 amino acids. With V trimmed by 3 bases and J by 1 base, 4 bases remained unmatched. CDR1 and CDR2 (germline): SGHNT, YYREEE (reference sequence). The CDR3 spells CASSWGGESYEQYF. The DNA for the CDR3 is TGTGCCAGCAGCTGGGGGGGGGAGTCCTACGAGCAGTACTTC.

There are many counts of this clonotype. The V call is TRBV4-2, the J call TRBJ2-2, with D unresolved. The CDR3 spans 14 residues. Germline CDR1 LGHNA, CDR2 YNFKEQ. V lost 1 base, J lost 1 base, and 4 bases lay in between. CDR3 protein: CASSQGLNTGELFF. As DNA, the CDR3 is TGTGCCAGCAGCCAAGGCCTGAACACCGGGGAGCTGTTTTTT.

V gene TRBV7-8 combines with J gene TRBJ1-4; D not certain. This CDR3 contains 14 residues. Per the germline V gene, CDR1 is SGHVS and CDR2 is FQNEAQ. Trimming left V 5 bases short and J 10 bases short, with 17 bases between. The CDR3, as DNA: TGTGCCAGCAGCCCTCACGGCACCTCTGGAAAACTGTTTTTT. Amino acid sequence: CASSPHGTSGKLFF.

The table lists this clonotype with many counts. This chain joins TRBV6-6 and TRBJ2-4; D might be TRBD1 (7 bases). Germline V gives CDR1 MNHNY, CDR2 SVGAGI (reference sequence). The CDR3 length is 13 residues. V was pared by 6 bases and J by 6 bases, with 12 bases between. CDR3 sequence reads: CASRSGGLNIQYF. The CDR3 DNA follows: TGTGCCAGCAGGTCAGGGGGGTTAAACATTCAGTACTTC.

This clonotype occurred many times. The CDR3 coding sequence is TGCGCCGGCCGGGACAGGGAAAGCCACTATGGCTACACCTTC. It encodes CAGRDRESHYGYTF. This chain links TRBV10-2 with TRBJ1-2, with 9 bases that match TRBD1. The germline CDR1 and CDR2 sequences are WSHSY and SAAADI. The V segment lost 11 bases and the J segment 3 bases; nucleotides outside the gene matches: 10. CDR3 length: 14 amino acids.

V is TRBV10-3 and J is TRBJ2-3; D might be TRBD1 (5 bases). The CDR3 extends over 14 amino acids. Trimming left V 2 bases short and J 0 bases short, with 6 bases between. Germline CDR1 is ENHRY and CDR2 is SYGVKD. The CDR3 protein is CAISEAGSTDTQYF. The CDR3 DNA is TGTGCCATCAGTGAGGCAGGGAGCACAGATACGCAGTATTTT.

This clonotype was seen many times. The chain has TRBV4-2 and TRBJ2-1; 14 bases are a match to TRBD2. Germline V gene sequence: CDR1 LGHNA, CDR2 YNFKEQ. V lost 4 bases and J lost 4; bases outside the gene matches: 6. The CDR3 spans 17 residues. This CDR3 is CASSPGTSGSAYNEQFF. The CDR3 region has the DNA TGTGCCAGCAGCCCAGGGACTAGCGGGAGTGCGTACAATGAGCAGTTCTTC.

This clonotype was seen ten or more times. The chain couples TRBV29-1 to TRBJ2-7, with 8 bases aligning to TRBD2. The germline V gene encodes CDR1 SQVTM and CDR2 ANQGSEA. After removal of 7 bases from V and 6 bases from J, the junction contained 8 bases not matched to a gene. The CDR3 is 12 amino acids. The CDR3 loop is CSGGPGGSEQYF. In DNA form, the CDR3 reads TGCAGCGGGGGGCCGGGGGGGAGCGAGCAGTACTTC.

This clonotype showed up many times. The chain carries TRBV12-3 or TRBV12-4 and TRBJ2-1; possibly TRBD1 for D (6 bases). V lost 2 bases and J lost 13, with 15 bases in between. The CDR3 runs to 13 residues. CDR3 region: CASSLTEGESQFF. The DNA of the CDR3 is TGTGCCAGCAGTTTAACTGAGGGGGAGAGTCAGTTCTTC.

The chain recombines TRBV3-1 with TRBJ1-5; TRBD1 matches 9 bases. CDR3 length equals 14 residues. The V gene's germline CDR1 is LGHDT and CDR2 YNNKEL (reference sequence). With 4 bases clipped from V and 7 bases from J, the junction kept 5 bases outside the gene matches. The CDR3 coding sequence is TGTGCCAGCAGCCCAACAGGGGGCGAACAGCCCCAGCATTTT. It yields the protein CASSPTGGEQPQHF.

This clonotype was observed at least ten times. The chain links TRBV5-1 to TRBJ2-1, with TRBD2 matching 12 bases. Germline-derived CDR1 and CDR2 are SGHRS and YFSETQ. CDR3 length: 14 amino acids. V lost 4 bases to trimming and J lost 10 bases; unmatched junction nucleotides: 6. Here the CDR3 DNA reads TGCGCCAGCAGCCCTAGCGGGGGGGCAAAGGAGCAGTTCTTC. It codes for CASSPSGGAKEQFF.

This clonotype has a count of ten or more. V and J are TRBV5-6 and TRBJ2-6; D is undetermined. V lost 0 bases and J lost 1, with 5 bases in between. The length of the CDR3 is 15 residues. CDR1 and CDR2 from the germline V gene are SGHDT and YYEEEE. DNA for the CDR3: TGTGCCAGCAGCTTGGAGGTTTCTGGGGCCAACGTCCTGACTTTC. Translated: CASSLEVSGANVLTF.